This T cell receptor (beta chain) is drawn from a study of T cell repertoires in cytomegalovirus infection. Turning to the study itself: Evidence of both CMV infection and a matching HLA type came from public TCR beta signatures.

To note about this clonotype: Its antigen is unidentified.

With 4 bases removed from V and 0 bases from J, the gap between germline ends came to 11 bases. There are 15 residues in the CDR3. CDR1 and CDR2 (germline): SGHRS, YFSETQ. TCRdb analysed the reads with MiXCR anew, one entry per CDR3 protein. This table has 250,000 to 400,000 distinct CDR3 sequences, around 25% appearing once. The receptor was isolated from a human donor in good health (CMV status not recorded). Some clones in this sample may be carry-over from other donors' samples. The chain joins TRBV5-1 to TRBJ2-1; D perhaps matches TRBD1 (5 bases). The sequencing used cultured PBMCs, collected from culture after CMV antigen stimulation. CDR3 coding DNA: TGCGCCAGCAGCCCGGACACCCACTCCTACAATGAGCAGTTCTTC. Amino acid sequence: CASSPDTHSYNEQFF.